This is a list of T cell receptor beta chains from one sample in a study of blood T cell repertoires in COVID-19. TCRdb's table, derived via immunoSEQ multiplex PCR, lists solely in-frame clones and lacks some. This table holds about 200,000 clones, 60% to 85% found once. Sequencing was performed on peripheral blood. The receptor source for this set is a woman in her sixties or seventies with acute or convalescent COVID-19. The CDR3 runs from the conserved cysteine through the conserved F or W. D genes are given only for firm matches. Rows give clone size only sometimes, using once, few, many, or a class for an expanded clone.

D: -
size: -
J: TRBJ1-1
V: TRBV5-1
length: 16
CDR3: CASSFNAGYGSTEAFF
DNA: TGCGCCAGCAGCTTTAATGCAGGGTACGGGAGCACTGAAGCTTTCTTT

D: -
size: -
J: TRBJ2-2
V: TRBV3-1/TRBV3-2
length: 13
CDR3: CASSQYSTGELFF
DNA: TGTGCCAGCAGCCAATACAGCACCGGGGAGCTGTTTTTT

D: TRBD1
size: -
J: TRBJ2-3
V: TRBV24-1
length: 16
CDR3: CATSDLQDRGGNTQYF
DNA: TGTGCCACCAGTGATTTGCAGGACAGGGGGGGGAATACGCAGTATTTT

D: TRBD1
size: once
J: TRBJ1-1
V: TRBV19
length: 15
CDR3: CASSAPRTGITEAFF
DNA: TGTGCCAGTAGTGCACCCCGGACAGGGATCACTGAAGCTTTCTTT

D: -
size: -
J: TRBJ2-5
V: TRBV7-8
length: 12
CDR3: CASSLAQGAQYF
DNA: TGTGCCAGCAGCTTAGCGCAAGGAGCCCAGTACTTC

D: -
size: -
J: TRBJ2-6
V: TRBV5-4
length: 18
CDR3: CASSLAGGGGPGANVLTF
DNA: TGTGCCAGCAGCTTGGCGGGTGGCGGGGGCCCTGGGGCCAACGTCCTGACTTTC

D: -
size: -
J: TRBJ1-2
V: TRBV11-2
length: 19
CDR3: CASSLDRTRRPQGAYGYTF
DNA: TGTGCCAGCAGCTTAGATCGCACCCGTCGGCCTCAAGGAGCGTATGGCTACACCTTC

D: -
size: -
J: TRBJ1-5
V: TRBV24-1
length: 13
CDR3: CATSGSGEQPQHF
DNA: TGTGCCACCAGTGGGTCAGGGGAGCAGCCCCAGCATTTT

D: TRBD1
size: -
J: TRBJ2-4
V: TRBV19
length: 16
CDR3: CASSISATGGKNIQYF
DNA: TGTGCCAGTAGTATCTCAGCGACAGGGGGCAAAAACATTCAGTACTTC

D: -
size: -
J: TRBJ2-2
V: TRBV10-1
length: 13
CDR3: CASSEKGTGELFF
DNA: TGCGCCAGCAGTGAGAAGGGGACCGGGGAGCTGTTTTTT

D: TRBD1
size: -
J: TRBJ1-1
V: TRBV6-5
length: 14
CDR3: CASSWDSVNTEAFF
DNA: TGTGCCAGCAGTTGGGACAGTGTGAACACTGAAGCTTTCTTT

D: TRBD2
size: few
J: TRBJ2-7
V: TRBV11-3
length: 18
CDR3: CASSLEGGGTPWAYEQYF
DNA: TGTGCCAGCAGCTTAGAGGGGGGGGGAACCCCATGGGCCTACGAGCAGTACTTC

D: TRBD2
size: -
J: TRBJ2-2
V: TRBV7-8
length: 14
CDR3: CASSPGGMTGELFF
DNA: TGTGCCAGCAGCCCGGGGGGGATGACCGGGGAGCTGTTTTTT

D: TRBD1
size: few
J: TRBJ2-7
V: TRBV6-5
length: 13
CDR3: CASSTGGGYEQYF
DNA: TGTGCCAGCAGTACAGGGGGCGGGTACGAGCAGTACTTC

D: -
size: medium-sized
J: TRBJ1-1
V: TRBV5-1
length: 16
CDR3: CASSLAGGTANTEAFF
DNA: TGCGCCAGCAGCTTGGCGGGCGGGACGGCGAACACTGAAGCTTTCTTT

D: TRBD1
size: -
J: TRBJ1-2
V: TRBV6-1
length: 13
CDR3: CASSEGQSSGYTF
DNA: TGTGCCAGCAGTGAGGGACAGTCGAGTGGCTACACCTTC

D: -
size: -
J: TRBJ1-2
V: TRBV19
length: 13
CDR3: CASSIKGRSGYTF
DNA: TGTGCCAGTAGTATAAAAGGGAGGAGTGGCTACACCTTC

D: -
size: -
J: TRBJ2-5
V: TRBV18
length: 14
CDR3: CASSPSSGQETQYF
DNA: TGTGCCAGCTCACCCTCCAGCGGACAAGAGACCCAGTACTTC

D: TRBD1
size: -
J: TRBJ1-1
V: TRBV4-1
length: 17
CDR3: CASSPAPLGGRRPEAFF
DNA: TGCGCCAGCAGCCCTGCGCCCCTAGGGGGCCGACGGCCTGAAGCTTTCTTT

D: -
size: -
J: TRBJ2-1
V: TRBV11-2
length: 11
CDR3: CASSFFNEQFF
DNA: TGTGCCAGCAGCTTCTTCAATGAGCAGTTCTTC

D: -
size: -
J: TRBJ2-2
V: TRBV10-3
length: 14
CDR3: CAISDRTRAGELFF
DNA: TGTGCCATCAGTGACCGTACTAGGGCCGGGGAGCTGTTTTTT

D: TRBD2
size: -
J: TRBJ2-3
V: TRBV10-1
length: 13
CDR3: CASRAGGTDTQYF
DNA: TGCGCCAGCAGGGCGGGGGGCACAGATACGCAGTATTTT

D: TRBD1
size: -
J: TRBJ1-1
V: TRBV7-3
length: 13
CDR3: CASSSQGDTEAFF
DNA: TGTGCCAGCAGCTCTCAGGGGGACACTGAAGCTTTCTTT

D: TRBD1
size: few
J: TRBJ1-5
V: TRBV24-1
length: 14
CDR3: CATSEATGGGPQHF
DNA: TGTGCCACCAGTGAAGCGACAGGGGGGGGACCCCAGCATTTT

D: -
size: -
J: TRBJ2-3
V: TRBV30
length: 12
CDR3: CVVGINTDTQYF
DNA: TGTGTAGTCGGGATTAACACAGATACGCAGTATTTT

D: -
size: -
J: TRBJ1-1
V: TRBV2
length: 16
CDR3: CASSPQGGRLDTEAFF
DNA: TGTGCCAGCAGTCCTCAAGGCGGAAGATTGGACACTGAAGCTTTCTTT

D: TRBD2
size: -
J: TRBJ2-5
V: TRBV3-1/TRBV3-2
length: 16
CDR3: CASSPGLASDGETQYF
DNA: TGTGCCAGCAGCCCCGGACTAGCCTCGGATGGGGAGACCCAGTACTTC

D: TRBD2
size: -
J: TRBJ2-5
V: TRBV6-5
length: 15
CDR3: CASSYSFQRGETQYF
DNA: TGTGCCAGCAGTTACTCTTTCCAGCGGGGGGAGACCCAGTACTTC

D: -
size: -
J: TRBJ2-3
V: TRBV5-1
length: 16
CDR3: CASSPVPQGPTDTQYF
DNA: TGCGCCAGCAGCCCGGTACCACAGGGTCCCACAGATACGCAGTATTTT

D: -
size: -
J: TRBJ1-4
V: TRBV4-2
length: 15
CDR3: CASSQGGQINEKLFF
DNA: TGTGCCAGCAGCCAAGGAGGACAAATTAATGAAAAACTGTTTTTT

D: TRBD1
size: -
J: TRBJ1-6
V: TRBV27
length: 15
CDR3: CASSLTGAGVSPLHF
DNA: TGTGCCAGCAGTCTAACAGGGGCCGGGGTTTCACCCCTCCACTTT

D: TRBD2
size: -
J: TRBJ2-3
V: TRBV10-3
length: 16
CDR3: CAISDGLAGRTDTQYF
DNA: TGTGCCATCAGTGATGGACTAGCGGGGCGCACAGATACGCAGTATTTT

D: TRBD2
size: -
J: TRBJ2-2
V: TRBV10-3
length: 16
CDR3: CAISEPSGGGTGELFF
DNA: TGTGCCATCAGTGAGCCCTCGGGAGGGGGCACCGGGGAGCTGTTTTTT

D: -
size: -
J: TRBJ1-4
V: TRBV2
length: 14
CDR3: CASSDRLANEKLFF
DNA: TGTGCCAGCAGTGACAGGCTTGCTAATGAAAAACTGTTTTTT

D: -
size: -
J: TRBJ2-3
V: TRBV5-1
length: 15
CDR3: CASSLMGLGTDTQYF
DNA: TGCGCCAGCAGCTTAATGGGACTTGGCACAGATACGCAGTATTTT

D: TRBD1
size: -
J: TRBJ1-5
V: TRBV4-1
length: 19
CDR3: CASSQGPVQGAFSNQPQHF
DNA: TGCGCCAGCAGCCAAGGACCTGTCCAGGGGGCATTTAGCAATCAGCCCCAGCATTTT

D: -
size: once
J: TRBJ2-5
V: TRBV5-4
length: 14
CDR3: CASSPGVGRETQYF
DNA: TGTGCCAGCAGTCCAGGGGTGGGGCGGGAGACCCAGTACTTC

D: TRBD1
size: -
J: TRBJ1-2
V: TRBV5-6
length: 15
CDR3: CASSLSGQGARGYTF
DNA: TGTGCCAGCAGCTTGTCTGGACAGGGGGCGCGAGGCTACACCTTC

D: -
size: few
J: TRBJ2-4
V: TRBV24-1
length: 13
CDR3: CATSDSLTGIQYF
DNA: TGTGCCACCAGTGACTCCTTGACAGGCATTCAGTACTTC

D: TRBD1
size: -
J: TRBJ1-2
V: TRBV9
length: 15
CDR3: CASSPRDRSNYGYTF
DNA: TGTGCCAGCAGCCCAAGGGACAGGTCTAATTATGGCTACACCTTC

D: TRBD1
size: -
J: TRBJ2-6
V: TRBV5-1
length: 18
CDR3: CASSLQGQVYSGANVLTF
DNA: TGCGCCAGCAGCTTGCAGGGACAGGTTTACTCTGGGGCCAACGTCCTGACTTTC

D: -
size: once
J: TRBJ2-1
V: TRBV27
length: 17
CDR3: CASSPARGRQGLSEQFF
DNA: TGTGCCAGCAGTCCTGCCCGGGGACGACAGGGACTCAGCGAGCAGTTCTTC

D: -
size: -
J: TRBJ1-1
V: TRBV9
length: 13
CDR3: CASSLTGGTEAFF
DNA: TGTGCCAGCAGTTTAACCGGGGGCACTGAAGCTTTCTTT

D: -
size: -
J: TRBJ2-1
V: TRBV30
length: 11
CDR3: CAWSFNNEQFF
DNA: TGTGCCTGGAGTTTTAACAATGAGCAGTTCTTC

D: TRBD2
size: -
J: TRBJ2-4
V: TRBV5-6
length: 16
CDR3: CASSSWSGGAQNIQYF
DNA: TGTGCCAGCAGCTCCTGGTCCGGGGGGGCCCAAAACATTCAGTACTTC

D: TRBD2
size: -
J: TRBJ2-5
V: TRBV11-2
length: 16
CDR3: CASSSSLAGGWETQYF
DNA: TGTGCCAGCAGCTCATCCCTGGCGGGGGGCTGGGAGACCCAGTACTTC

D: -
size: -
J: TRBJ1-4
V: TRBV24-1
length: 13
CDR3: CATSDGEGEKLFF
DNA: TGTGCCACCAGTGACGGAGAAGGTGAAAAACTGTTTTTT

D: -
size: -
J: TRBJ1-6
V: TRBV6-5
length: 12
CDR3: CASSPSAEALHF
DNA: TGTGCCAGCAGCCCCTCTGCGGAGGCCCTCCACTTT

D: -
size: -
J: TRBJ2-7
V: TRBV24-1
length: 15
CDR3: CATSDSGQGGYEQYF
DNA: TGTGCCACCAGTGATTCCGGGCAGGGGGGCTACGAGCAGTACTTC

D: -
size: -
J: TRBJ1-3
V: TRBV9
length: 14
CDR3: CASTPDPRGNTIYF
DNA: TGTGCCAGCACTCCCGATCCGAGAGGAAACACCATATATTTT

D: -
size: -
J: TRBJ1-1
V: TRBV6-1
length: 14
CDR3: CASSEGPGSAEAFF
DNA: TGTGCCAGCAGTGAAGGTCCCGGGTCCGCTGAAGCTTTCTTT

D: TRBD2
size: -
J: TRBJ2-7
V: TRBV7-9
length: 14
CDR3: CASSLRGGYYEQYF
DNA: TGTGCCAGCAGCTTACGGGGGGGATACTACGAGCAGTACTTC

D: -
size: -
J: TRBJ2-5
V: TRBV2
length: 12
CDR3: CASSKEQETQYF
DNA: TGTGCCAGCTCTAAAGAACAAGAGACCCAGTACTTC

D: -
size: -
J: TRBJ2-1
V: TRBV4-3
length: 15
CDR3: CASSQEPGHYNEQFF
DNA: TGCGCCAGCAGCCAAGAACCGGGACACTACAATGAGCAGTTCTTC

D: -
size: -
J: TRBJ2-1
V: TRBV7-2
length: 13
CDR3: CASSLGPFPEQFF
DNA: TGTGCCAGCAGCTTAGGTCCTTTTCCGGAGCAGTTCTTC

D: TRBD1
size: -
J: TRBJ2-5
V: TRBV5-1
length: 15
CDR3: CASSSGQGDGETQYF
DNA: TGCGCCAGCAGCTCGGGACAGGGAGATGGTGAGACCCAGTACTTC

D: -
size: once
J: TRBJ2-3
V: TRBV21-1
length: 17
CDR3: CASSRWGLAGGRDTQYF
DNA: TGTGCCAGCAGCCGGTGGGGACTAGCGGGGGGGAGAGATACGCAGTATTTT

D: -
size: -
J: TRBJ2-5
V: TRBV11-2
length: 15
CDR3: CASSLATGSRETQYF
DNA: TGTGCCAGCAGCTTAGCAACAGGGTCCCGGGAGACCCAGTACTTC

D: -
size: -
J: TRBJ1-5
V: TRBV6-2/TRBV6-3
length: 15
CDR3: CASSYGGGGRRPQHF
DNA: TGTGCCAGCAGTTATGGGGGTGGGGGCAGGCGGCCCCAGCATTTT